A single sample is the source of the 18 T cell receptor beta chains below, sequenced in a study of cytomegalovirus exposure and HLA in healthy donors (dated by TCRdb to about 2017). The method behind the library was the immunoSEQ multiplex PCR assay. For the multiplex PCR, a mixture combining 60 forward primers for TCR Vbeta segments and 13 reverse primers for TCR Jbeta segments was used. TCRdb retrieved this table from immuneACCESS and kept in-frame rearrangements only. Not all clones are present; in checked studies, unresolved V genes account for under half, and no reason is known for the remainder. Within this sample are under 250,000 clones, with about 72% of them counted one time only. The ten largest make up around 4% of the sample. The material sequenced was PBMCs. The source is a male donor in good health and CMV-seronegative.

CDR3: CASSLVSGRTGEGYTF. CDR3 nucleotide sequence: TGCGCCAGCAGCTTAGTAAGCGGAAGGACAGGCGAGGGCTACACCTTC. The rearrangement joins TRBV5-1 to TRBJ1-2, with TRBD1 identical over 7 bases. The junction had 15 bases not matched to a gene; V was cut back by 2 bases and J by 8 bases. The CDR3 covers 16 residues. Germline CDR1 and CDR2: SGHRS and YFSETQ. The variable domain in full, with the rest retrieved from reference TRBV5-1 and TRBJ1-2, is KAGVTQTPRYLIKTRGQQVTLSCSPISGHRSVSWYQQTPGQGLQFLFEYFSETQRNKGNFPGRFSGRQFSNSRSEMNVSTLELGDSALYLCASSLVSGRTGEGYTFGSGTRLTVV.

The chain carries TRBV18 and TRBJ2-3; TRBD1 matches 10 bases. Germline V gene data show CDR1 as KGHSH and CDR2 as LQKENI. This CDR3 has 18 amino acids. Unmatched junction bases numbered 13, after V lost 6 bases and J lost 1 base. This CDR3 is CASSQGQPGTGGTDTQYF. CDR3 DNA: TGTGCCAGCTCCCAGGGCCAGCCCGGGACAGGGGGCACAGATACGCAGTATTTT.

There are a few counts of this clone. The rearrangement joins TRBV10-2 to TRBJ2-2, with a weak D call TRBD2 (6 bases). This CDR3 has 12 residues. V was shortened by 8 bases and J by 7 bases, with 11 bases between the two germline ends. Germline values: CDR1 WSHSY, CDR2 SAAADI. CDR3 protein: CASFRGSGELFF. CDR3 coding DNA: TGCGCCAGCTTTCGGGGGAGCGGGGAGCTGTTTTTT.

CDR3 sequence: CASSQEASGRRASSTDTQYF. Here the CDR3 DNA reads TGCGCCAGCAGCCAAGAGGCTAGCGGGAGGAGAGCGTCTAGCACAGATACGCAGTATTTT. The chain carries TRBV4-1 and TRBJ2-3, with 11 bases aligning to TRBD2. CDR3 length: 20 amino acids. J lost 0 bases, V lost 0 bases, and 11 bases had no gene match. The germline gives CDR1 MGHRA, CDR2 YSYEKL.

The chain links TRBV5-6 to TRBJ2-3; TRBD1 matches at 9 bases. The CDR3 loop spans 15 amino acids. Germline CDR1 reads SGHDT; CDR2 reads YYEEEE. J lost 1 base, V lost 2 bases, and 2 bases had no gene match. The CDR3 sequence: CASSFRTGGTDTQYF. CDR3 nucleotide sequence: TGTGCCAGCAGCTTCCGGACAGGGGGCACAGATACGCAGTATTTT.

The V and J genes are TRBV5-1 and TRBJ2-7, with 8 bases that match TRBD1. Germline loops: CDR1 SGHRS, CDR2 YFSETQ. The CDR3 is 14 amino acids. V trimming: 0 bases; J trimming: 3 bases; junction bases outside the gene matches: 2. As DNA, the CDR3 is TGCGCCAGCAGCTTGGGGACAGGGATCTACGAGCAGTACTTC. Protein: CASSLGTGIYEQYF.

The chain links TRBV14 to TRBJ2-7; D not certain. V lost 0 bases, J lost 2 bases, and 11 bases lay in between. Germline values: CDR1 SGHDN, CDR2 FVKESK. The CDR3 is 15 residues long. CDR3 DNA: TGTGCCAGCAGCCAAGATCTAGGCCCTACCTACGAGCAGTACTTC. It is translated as CASSQDLGPTYEQYF.

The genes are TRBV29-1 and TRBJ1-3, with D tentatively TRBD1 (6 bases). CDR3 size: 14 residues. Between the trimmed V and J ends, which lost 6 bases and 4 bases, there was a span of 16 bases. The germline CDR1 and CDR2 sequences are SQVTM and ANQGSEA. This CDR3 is CSVTATGKGNTIYF. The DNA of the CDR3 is TGCAGCGTCACCGCTACAGGGAAAGGAAACACCATATATTTT.

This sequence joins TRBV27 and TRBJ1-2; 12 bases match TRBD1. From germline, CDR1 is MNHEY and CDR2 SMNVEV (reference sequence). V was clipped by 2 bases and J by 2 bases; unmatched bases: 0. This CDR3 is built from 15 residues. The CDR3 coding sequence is TGTGCCAGCAGTTTAGGGACAGGGGGCAACTATGGCTACACCTTC. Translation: CASSLGTGGNYGYTF.

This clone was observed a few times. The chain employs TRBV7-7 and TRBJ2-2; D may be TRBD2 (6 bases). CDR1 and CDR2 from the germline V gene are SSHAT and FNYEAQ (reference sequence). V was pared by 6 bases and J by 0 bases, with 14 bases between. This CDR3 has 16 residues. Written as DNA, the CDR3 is TGTGCCAGCAGTCGCATAGCGGAACCGAACACCGGGGAGCTGTTTTTT. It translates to CASSRIAEPNTGELFF.

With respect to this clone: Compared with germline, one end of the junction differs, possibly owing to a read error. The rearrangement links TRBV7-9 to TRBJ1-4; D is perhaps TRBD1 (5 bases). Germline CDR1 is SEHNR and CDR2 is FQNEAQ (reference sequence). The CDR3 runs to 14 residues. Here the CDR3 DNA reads TGTTCCAGCAGCTTGACAGCCGGAAATGAAAAACTGTTTTTT. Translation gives CSSSLTAGNEKLFF.

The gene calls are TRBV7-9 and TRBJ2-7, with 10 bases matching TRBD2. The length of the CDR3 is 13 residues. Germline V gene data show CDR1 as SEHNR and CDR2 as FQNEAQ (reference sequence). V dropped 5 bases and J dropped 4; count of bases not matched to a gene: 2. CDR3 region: CASSRTSGYEQYF. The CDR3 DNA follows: TGTGCCAGCAGCCGGACTAGCGGTTACGAGCAGTACTTC.

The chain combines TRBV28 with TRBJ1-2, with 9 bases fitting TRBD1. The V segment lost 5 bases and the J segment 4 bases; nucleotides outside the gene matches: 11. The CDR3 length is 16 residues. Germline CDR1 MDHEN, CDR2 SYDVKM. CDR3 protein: CASSPSPRTGAYGYTF. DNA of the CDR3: TGTGCCAGCAGTCCGTCGCCGAGGACAGGGGCCTATGGCTACACCTTC.

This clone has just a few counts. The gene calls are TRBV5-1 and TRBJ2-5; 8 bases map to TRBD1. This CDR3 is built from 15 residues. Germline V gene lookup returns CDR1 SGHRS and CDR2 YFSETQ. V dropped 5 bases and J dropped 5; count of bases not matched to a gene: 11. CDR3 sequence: CASSSGQGNAETQYF. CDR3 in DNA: TGCGCCAGCAGTTCTGGACAGGGAAACGCCGAGACCCAGTACTTC.

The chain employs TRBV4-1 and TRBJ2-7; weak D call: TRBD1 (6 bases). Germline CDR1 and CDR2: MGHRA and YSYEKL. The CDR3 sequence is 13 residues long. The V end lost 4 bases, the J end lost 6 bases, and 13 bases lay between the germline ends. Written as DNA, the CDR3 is TGCGCCAGCAGCCGGAACAGGGTTGGCGAGCAGTACTTC. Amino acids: CASSRNRVGEQYF.

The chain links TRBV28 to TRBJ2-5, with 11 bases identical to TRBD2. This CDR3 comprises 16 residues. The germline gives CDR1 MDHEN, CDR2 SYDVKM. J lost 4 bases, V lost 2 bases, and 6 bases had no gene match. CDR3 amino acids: CASSLNRLAGRETQYF. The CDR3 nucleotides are TGTGCCAGCAGTTTAAACCGACTAGCGGGAAGAGAGACCCAGTACTTC.

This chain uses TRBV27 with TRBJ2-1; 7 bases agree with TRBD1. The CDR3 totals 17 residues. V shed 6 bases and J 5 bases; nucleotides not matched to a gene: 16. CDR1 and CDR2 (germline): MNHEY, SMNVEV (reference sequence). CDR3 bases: TGTGCCAGCAGCGATGGGACAGCTTCGCCTTATAACAATGAGCAGTTCTTC. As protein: CASSDGTASPYNNEQFF.

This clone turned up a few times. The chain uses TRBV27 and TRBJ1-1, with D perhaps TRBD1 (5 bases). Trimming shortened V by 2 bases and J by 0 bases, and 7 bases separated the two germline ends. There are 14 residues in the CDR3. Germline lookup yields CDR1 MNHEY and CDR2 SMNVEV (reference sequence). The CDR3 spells CASSLGAVNTEAFF. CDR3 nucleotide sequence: TGTGCCAGCAGTTTAGGGGCGGTGAACACTGAAGCTTTCTTT.